The 16 T cell receptor beta chains reported below all come from one sample, sequenced in a study of blood T cell repertoires in COVID-19. TCRdb's copy holds only in-frame clones and misses some; the assay was immunoSEQ multiplex PCR. The data contain under 130,000 clones, 80% to 90% of them seen just once; the ten biggest clones take up less than 40%. Sequencing was done on a sample of peripheral blood. These receptors were collected from a woman older than 75 with acute or convalescent COVID-19.

The chain employs TRBV7-8 and TRBJ2-7; 7 bases match TRBD1. Trimming cost V 5 bases and J 4 bases; bases outside gene matches: 14. This CDR3 has 16 amino acids. Germline CDR1 and CDR2: SGHVS and FQNEAQ. The CDR3 loop reads CASSDPLGRGIYEQYF. The DNA for the CDR3 is TGTGCCAGCAGCGACCCTCTGGGCAGGGGGATTTACGAGCAGTACTTC.

This chain connects TRBV2 to TRBJ2-7; 8 bases line up with TRBD1. Germline V gives CDR1 SNHLY, CDR2 FYNNEI. The length of the CDR3 is 15 residues. The V segment lost 4 bases and the J segment 3 bases; nucleotides outside the gene matches: 8. As DNA, the CDR3 is TGTGCCAGCAGTGTGGACCGGGACAGGTTCTACGAGCAGTACTTC. This gives the protein CASSVDRDRFYEQYF.

Here the CDR3 reads CASSLAKGQGGKNYGYTF. In nucleotides, the CDR3 is TGTGCCAGCAGCTTGGCCAAGGGGCAGGGAGGGAAGAACTATGGCTACACCTTC. The rearrangement joins TRBV5-6 to TRBJ1-2; D is possibly TRBD1 (5 bases). Germline loops: CDR1 SGHDT, CDR2 YYEEEE. V gave up 0 bases and J gave up 2 bases, with 20 bases separating them. The CDR3 is 18 residues long.

This clone was seen a single time. The rearrangement joins TRBV13 to TRBJ2-4; tentatively, D is TRBD2 (5 bases). Germline loops: CDR1 PRHDT, CDR2 FYEKMQ (reference sequence). The CDR3 loop spans 15 amino acids. V lost 6 bases, J lost 1 base, and 13 bases lay in between. The CDR3 nucleotides read TGTGCCAGCAGTCCCCGGGGTATCGCCAAAAACATTCAGTACTTC. Its protein is CASSPRGIAKNIQYF.

V gene TRBV18 combines with J gene TRBJ1-1, with TRBD1 identical over 8 bases. V was pared by 4 bases and J by 1 base, with 2 bases of the junction left unmatched. Per germline, CDR1 KGHSH and CDR2 LQKENI. The CDR3 is made up of 14 amino acids. CDR3: CASSRQGKNTEAFF. The CDR3 DNA reads as TGTGCCAGCTCACGACAGGGGAAGAACACTGAAGCTTTCTTT.

The rearrangement uses TRBV30 and TRBJ1-4, with a tentative D call TRBD1 (5 bases). The CDR3 has 14 residues. CDR1 and CDR2 from the germline V gene are GTSNPN and SVGIG (reference sequence). The V and J ends lost 1 base and 5 bases respectively, with 11 bases between them. CDR3 DNA sequence: TGTGCCTGGAGTGACGGGGGGGTAAATGAAAAACTGTTTTTT. It yields the protein CAWSDGGVNEKLFF.

The chain carries TRBV6-1 and TRBJ1-5; D remains unclear. The germline gives CDR1 MNHNS, CDR2 SASEGT. CDR3 length equals 13 residues. V gave up 1 base and J gave up 11 bases, with 12 bases separating them. The CDR3 nucleotides are TGTGCCAGCAGTGAAGTTGAAGGAGTAGCCCAGCATTTT. Amino acids: CASSEVEGVAQHF.

This chain joins TRBV28 and TRBJ1-4; 9 nucleotides align to TRBD1. CDR1 MDHEN and CDR2 SYDVKM come from the germline V gene. The CDR3 contains 16 residues. Losses at the gene ends were 5 bases for V and 5 bases for J; bases not matched to a gene: 9. The CDR3 coding sequence is TGTGCCAGCAGTCTGACCGGGACAGGGAGAAATGAAAAACTGTTTTTT. This gives the protein CASSLTGTGRNEKLFF. The variable domain in full, completed from reference TRBV28 and TRBJ1-4, reads DVKVTQSSRYLVKRTGEKVFLECVQDMDHENMFWYRQDPGLGLRLIYFSYDVKMKEKGDIPEGYSVSREKKERFSLILESASTNQTSMYLCASSLTGTGRNEKLFFGSGTQLSVL.

The J gene is TRBJ2-7, the V gene TRBV7-6, with 8 nucleotides matching TRBD1. This CDR3 has 16 amino acids. The ends lost 5 bases at V and 2 bases at J; junction bases unmatched: 11. Germline CDR1 SGHVS, CDR2 FNYEAQ. The CDR3 loop is CASSSMKDRAPYEQYF. The DNA of the CDR3 is TGTGCCAGCAGCAGTATGAAGGACAGGGCGCCCTACGAGCAGTACTTC.

The V and J genes are TRBV7-2 and TRBJ2-7, with D possibly matching TRBD1 (6 bases). V was clipped by 1 base and J by 2 bases, with 12 bases between them. The CDR3 is 15 amino acids. Germline V lookup: CDR1 SGHTA, CDR2 FQGNSA. CDR3 nucleotide sequence: TGTGCCAGCAGCTTAGAGGGGGATGAGACCTACGAGCAGTACTTC. This sequence encodes CASSLEGDETYEQYF.

The chain links TRBV7-9 to TRBJ1-1, with a tentative D call TRBD1 (5 bases). The CDR3 totals 13 residues. Germline V gives CDR1 SEHNR, CDR2 FQNEAQ (reference sequence). V dropped 5 bases and J dropped 1 base, with 8 bases sitting between them. The DNA of the CDR3 is TGTGCCAGCAGCATAGGACAGAACACTGAAGCTTTCTTT. Its protein is CASSIGQNTEAFF.

The chain employs TRBV4-3 and TRBJ1-1, with 11 bases fitting TRBD1. With 3 bases clipped from V and 1 base from J, the junction kept 1 base outside the gene matches. Germline loops: CDR1 LGHNA, CDR2 YSLEER. CDR3 length: 15 residues. The CDR3 DNA reads TGCGCCAGCAGCCAGGGGACAGGGGGGAACACTGAAGCTTTCTTT. This encodes CASSQGTGGNTEAFF.

CDR3: CASMASRGSYEQYF. CDR3 DNA sequence: TGTGCCAGCATGGCAAGTAGGGGTTCCTACGAGCAGTACTTC. This sequence joins TRBV3-1 (or the pseudogene TRBV3-2) and TRBJ2-7, with D possibly TRBD1 on 5 matching bases. The length of the CDR3 is 14 residues. Germline V gives CDR1 LGHDT, CDR2 YNNKEL (reference sequence). Trimming shortened V by 7 bases and J by 1 base, and 14 bases separated the two germline ends.

The J gene is TRBJ2-7, the V gene TRBV7-2, with 10 bases aligning to TRBD2. V lost 0 bases and J lost 3; bases outside the gene matches: 5. The CDR3 totals 16 residues. Germline CDR1 reads SGHTA; CDR2 reads FQGNSA. For the CDR3, the DNA is TGTGCCAGCAGCTTAGCGGCCCTAGCGGGAGACTACGAGCAGTACTTC. Encoded protein: CASSLAALAGDYEQYF.

This clone occurred once. V and J are TRBV3-1 (or the pseudogene TRBV3-2) and TRBJ1-5, with D tentatively TRBD1 (5 bases). The CDR3 consists of 14 residues. The V gene lost 4 bases and the J gene lost 2 bases, with 9 bases spanning the gap. Germline V gene data show CDR1 as LGHDT and CDR2 as YNNKEL (reference sequence). The CDR3 DNA is TGTGCCAGCAGCCGTTCGGGGGGCAATCAGCCCCAGCATTTT. Protein: CASSRSGGNQPQHF.

This chain joins TRBV19 and TRBJ1-1; 10 bases align to TRBD1. V was clipped by 4 bases and J by 4 bases; unmatched bases: 3. In germline, CDR1 is LNHDA, CDR2 SQIVND (reference sequence). This CDR3 contains 14 residues. CDR3 loop: CASSRDRGFTEAFF. The CDR3 coding sequence is TGTGCCAGTAGTAGGGACAGGGGTTTCACTGAAGCTTTCTTT.